This T cell receptor beta chain stems from a study of CD8 T cells in Susac syndrome. Roughly 0.45 to 1 ug RNA was reverse transcribed with random hexamers. Via MiXCR, TCRdb re-called the immunoSEQ multiplex PCR reads, giving one row per CDR3 protein. The sample records 250,000 to 350,000 distinct CDR3 sequences, 80% to 90% being singletons. In germline, CDR1 is MNHEY, CDR2 SMNVEV (reference sequence). The CDR3 is 12 residues long. With 0 bases removed from V and 9 bases from J, the gap between germline ends came to 6 bases. This rearrangement joins TRBV27 to TRBJ2-1, with D possibly TRBD2 on 6 matching bases. Sequencing was carried out using CD8+ T cells from PBMCs. The receptor was derived from a human donor with multiple sclerosis. CDR3: CASSLSRGEQFF. CDR3 coding DNA: TGTGCCAGCAGTTTATCGCGGGGTGAGCAGTTCTTC.